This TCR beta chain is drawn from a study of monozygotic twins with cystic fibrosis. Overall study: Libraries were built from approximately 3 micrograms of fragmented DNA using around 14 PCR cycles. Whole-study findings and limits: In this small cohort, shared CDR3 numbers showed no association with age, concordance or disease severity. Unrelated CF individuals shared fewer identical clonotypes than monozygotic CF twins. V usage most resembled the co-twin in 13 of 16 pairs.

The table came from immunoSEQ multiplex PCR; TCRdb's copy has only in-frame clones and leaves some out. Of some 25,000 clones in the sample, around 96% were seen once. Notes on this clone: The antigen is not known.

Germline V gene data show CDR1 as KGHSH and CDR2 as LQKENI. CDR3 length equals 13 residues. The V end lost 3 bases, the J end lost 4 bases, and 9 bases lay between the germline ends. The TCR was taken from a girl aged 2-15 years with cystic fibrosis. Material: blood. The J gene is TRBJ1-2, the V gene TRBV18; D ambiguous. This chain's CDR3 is CASSPEGRYGYTF. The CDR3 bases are TGTGCCAGCTCACCGGAGGGTCGCTATGGCTACACCTTC.